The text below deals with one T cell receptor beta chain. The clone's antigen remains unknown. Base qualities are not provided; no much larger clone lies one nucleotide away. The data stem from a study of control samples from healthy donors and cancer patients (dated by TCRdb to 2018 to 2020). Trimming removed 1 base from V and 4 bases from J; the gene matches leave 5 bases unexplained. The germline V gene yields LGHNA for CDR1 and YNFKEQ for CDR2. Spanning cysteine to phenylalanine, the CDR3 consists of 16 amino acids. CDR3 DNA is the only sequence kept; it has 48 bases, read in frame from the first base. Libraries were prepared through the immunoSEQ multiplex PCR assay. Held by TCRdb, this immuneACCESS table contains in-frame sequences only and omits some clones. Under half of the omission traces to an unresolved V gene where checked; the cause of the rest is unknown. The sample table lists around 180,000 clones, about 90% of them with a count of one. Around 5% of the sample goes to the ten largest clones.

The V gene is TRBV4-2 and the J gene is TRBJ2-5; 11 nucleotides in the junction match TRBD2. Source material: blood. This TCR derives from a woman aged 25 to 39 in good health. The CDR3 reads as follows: CASSQAGGTSGETQYF. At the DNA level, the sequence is TGTGCCAGCAGCCAAGCCGGCGGGACTAGCGGAGAGACCCAGTACTTC.